The 9 T cell receptor beta chains below come from one sample, sequenced in a study of blood T cell repertoires in COVID-19. Only in-frame clones appear in the TCRdb table, and some are missing; sequencing was by immunoSEQ multiplex PCR. The sample gives about 520,000 clones, 70% to 90% of which show up once; roughly 3.1% is in the top ten. Material: peripheral blood. The receptors were sampled from a human donor in a cohort sampled during active COVID-19.

The J gene is TRBJ1-2, the V gene TRBV7-2, with 8 bases aligning to TRBD1. The germline gives CDR1 SGHTA, CDR2 FQGNSA. V was clipped by 4 bases and J by 5 bases; unmatched bases: 12. The CDR3 spans 16 residues. The CDR3 loop is CASSSNLGQGGYGYTF. For the CDR3, the DNA is TGTGCCAGCAGCTCGAATTTAGGACAGGGAGGATATGGCTACACCTTC.

The CDR3 sequence: CASSYQAGGPQGEQYF. The DNA for the CDR3 is TGTGCCAGCAGCTACCAAGCGGGAGGGCCTCAAGGCGAACAGTATTTT. V gene TRBV11-1 combines with J gene TRBJ2-3; TRBD2 aligns across 10 bases. Germline V gene sequence: CDR1 SGHAT, CDR2 FQDESV (reference sequence). This CDR3 is built from 16 residues. J was trimmed by 12 bases and V by 4 bases; bases with no gene match: 16.

The chain employs TRBV19 and TRBJ2-5; TRBD2 might be the D (5 bases). The CDR3 covers 13 residues. Germline lookup yields CDR1 LNHDA and CDR2 SQIVND (reference sequence). Trimming took off 3 bases at V and 9 bases at J, with 14 bases between the two ends. The CDR3, as DNA: TGTGCCAGTAGTATTCCAAGCCTCGGGGCCCAGTACTTC. Protein sequence: CASSIPSLGAQYF.

This clone was observed a handful of times. CDR3 sequence reads: CAWTNRRGRYEQYF. The CDR3 DNA sequence: TGTGCCTGGACTAATCGCAGGGGGCGGTACGAGCAGTACTTC. The J gene is TRBJ2-7, the V gene TRBV30; 8 bases fit TRBD1. Unmatched junction bases numbered 9, after V lost 4 bases and J lost 4 bases. Germline CDR1 is GTSNPN and CDR2 is SVGIG (reference sequence). This CDR3 has 14 amino acids.

This clone came up once. The gene calls are TRBV24-1 and TRBJ2-5; TRBD2 aligns across 10 bases. Germline V lookup: CDR1 KGHDR, CDR2 SFDVKD. Germline trimming cut 6 bases from V and 5 bases from J; bases unmatched to any gene: 8. This CDR3 comprises 15 residues. The CDR3 here is CATSPSSGSGETQYF. In nucleotides, the CDR3 is TGTGCCACCAGTCCGTCTAGCGGGAGTGGTGAGACCCAGTACTTC.

J is TRBJ2-1 and V is TRBV29-1; TRBD2 is a possible D gene (6 bases). Trimming shortened V by 1 base and J by 0 bases, and 22 bases separated the two germline ends. Germline V lookup: CDR1 SQVTM, CDR2 ANQGSEA. The CDR3 extends over 19 amino acids. The chain's CDR3 is CSVEGKLIADASSYNEQFF. The CDR3 DNA reads as TGCAGCGTTGAAGGGAAACTGATAGCGGATGCAAGCTCCTACAATGAGCAGTTCTTC.

The rearrangement uses TRBV13 and TRBJ2-4; 11 positions agree with TRBD2. V lost 6 bases, J lost 4 bases, and 2 bases stayed unmatched. The CDR3 consists of 14 residues. CDR1 is PRHDT and CDR2 is FYEKMQ in the germline V gene (reference sequence). This chain's CDR3 is CASRVAGGKNIQYF. The CDR3, as DNA: TGTGCCAGCAGGGTAGCGGGAGGGAAAAACATTCAGTACTTC.

V usage is TRBV6-5 and J usage is TRBJ2-2; D remains ambiguous. Trimming pared 6 bases from V and 3 bases from J, leaving 8 bases between. The CDR3 has 13 amino acids. Germline V lookup: CDR1 MNHEY, CDR2 SVGAGI. The CDR3 nucleotides are TGTGCCAGCAGGAGGTCGGACACCGGGGAGCTGTTTTTT. This gives the protein CASRRSDTGELFF.

This clone was counted only a few times. The V and J genes are TRBV19 and TRBJ1-6; TRBD1 is a possible D gene (5 bases). This CDR3 contains 15 residues. The germline gives CDR1 LNHDA, CDR2 SQIVND (reference sequence). V was shortened by 1 base and J by 7 bases, with 11 bases between the two germline ends. The DNA of the CDR3 is TGTGCCAGTAGTATAGGACAGACTGGGAATTCACCCCTCCACTTT. As protein: CASSIGQTGNSPLHF.